The 5 T cell receptor beta chains reported below all come from one sample, sequenced in a study of human T cells and chemical hapten exposure. MiXCR was run by TCRdb on the RACE reads, yielding one entry per CDR3 protein. The repertoire holds about 100,000 distinct CDR3 sequences, with more than 9.5% as singletons. Stated time point: patch test 2, 6 weeks after DPC sensitization. Treatment of the sample: therapeutic diphenylcyclopropenone sensitization with weekly scalp DPC. This sample comprised whole blood, obtained in connection with sensitization to the hapten diphenylcyclopropenone (DPC). Receptor source: a woman between 35 and 50 years old with alopecia areata. Some clones in this sample may be carry-over from other donors' samples.

In its sample, this clonotype was seen a few times. This chain joins TRBV7-2 and TRBJ1-4, with 7 positions matching TRBD1. The germline gives CDR1 SGHTA, CDR2 FQGNSA. The CDR3 consists of 14 residues. With V trimmed by 5 bases and J by 4 bases, 4 bases remained unmatched. The CDR3 protein is CASSVTGVNEKLFF. The DNA for the CDR3 is TGTGCCAGCAGCGTAACAGGGGTTAATGAAAAACTGTTTTTT.

This clonotype was recorded many times. The chain recombines TRBV5-4 with TRBJ1-5; D is unclear. The V end was cut by 1 base, the J end by 1 base, with 12 bases between. Looked up from germline, CDR1 is SGHNT and CDR2 is YYREEE (reference sequence). The CDR3 runs to 16 residues. For the CDR3, the DNA is TGTGCCAGCAGCTTGCGGAACGAATTAAGCAATCAGCCCCAGCATTTT. Translation: CASSLRNELSNQPQHF.

This clonotype showed up just a few times. V and J are TRBV28 and TRBJ1-1; D may be TRBD1 (5 bases). The V gene's germline CDR1 is MDHEN and CDR2 SYDVKM. Deletions cut 3 bases from V and 3 bases from J, with 11 bases between. The CDR3 spans 14 residues. The DNA of the CDR3 is TGTGCCAGCAGTTTTGGGGCAACCTACACTGAAGCTTTCTTT. It codes for CASSFGATYTEAFF.

Ten or more counts support this clonotype. The chain carries TRBV7-2 and TRBJ2-5; D might be TRBD1 or TRBD2, each matching 5 bases. The CDR3 contains 14 residues. The ends were cut back, 5 bases at V and 4 bases at J, with 14 bases in the middle. Germline assignment: CDR1 SGHTA and CDR2 FQGNSA. In DNA, the CDR3 is TGTGCCAGCAGCCCCCGCAGGGACGGAGAGACCCAGTACTTC. Its protein is CASSPRRDGETQYF.

The V call is TRBV6-4, the J call TRBJ1-2; 9 bases align to TRBD1. Germline V gives CDR1 MRHNA, CDR2 SNTAGT. The CDR3 runs to 18 residues. DNA of the CDR3: TGTGCAACCAGACTCCGAGGGACACCGGGACAGGGAACCGATGGCTACACCTTC. Protein product: CATRLRGTPGQGTDGYTF.